One sample yielded the 6 T cell receptor beta chains listed below, sequenced in a study of OX40 agonist ivuxolimab in advanced cancers. The library was produced with the immunoSEQ multiplex PCR assay. Drawn from immuneACCESS, this table holds only the in-frame rearrangements with V and J called that TCRdb kept. Clones are partly lost; checked studies trace under half to an unresolved V gene and leave the rest unexplained. The sample data list under 80,000 clones, and roughly nine tenths of these were observed just once. Roughly a tenth of the sample goes to the ten largest clones. The sample was CD4+ or CD8+ T cells sorted from blood, taken in a trial of the OX40 agonist ivuxolimab. The receptors were gathered from an adult with an advanced solid tumor such as melanoma, head and neck, liver or kidney cancer.

The chain has TRBV7-6 and TRBJ2-1; D uncertain. V was trimmed by 0 bases and J by 3 bases, leaving 9 bases between them. In germline, CDR1 is SGHVS, CDR2 FNYEAQ. The CDR3 extends over 15 amino acids. The CDR3 nucleotides read TGTGCCAGCAGCTTAGCGGGGAACCACTACAATGAGCAGTTCTTC. Encoded protein: CASSLAGNHYNEQFF.

V is TRBV15 and J is TRBJ2-7, with 8 bases that match TRBD2. From germline, CDR1 is LNHNV and CDR2 YYDKDF (reference sequence). J was trimmed by 1 base and V by 3 bases; bases with no gene match: 14. The CDR3 runs 18 residues. The CDR3 coding sequence is TGTGCCACCAGCAGGGACCCTCCCGGGGGGGAGGCTTCCTACGAGCAGTACTTC. Its translation: CATSRDPPGGEASYEQYF.

This chain connects TRBV5-1 to TRBJ2-3, with D tentatively TRBD1 (6 bases). V was cut by 1 base and J by 2 bases, with 26 bases left in between. Germline assignment: CDR1 SGHRS and CDR2 YFSETQ. The CDR3 has 20 amino acids. The CDR3 DNA follows: TGCGCCAGCAGCTTGTGGGGGTATGGGGACCGGGACACTAACACAGATACGCAGTATTTT. Amino acids: CASSLWGYGDRDTNTDTQYF.

CDR3 bases: TGTGCTAGTGGTTTGCCCCCTCCCCCCAGCGGACTGAAAGAGACCCAGTACTTC. It codes for CASGLPPPPSGLKETQYF. The chain joins TRBV12-5 to TRBJ2-5; D possibly corresponds to TRBD2 (5 bases). CDR1 and CDR2 (germline): LGHNT, FRNRAP. Trimming cost V 2 bases and J 3 bases, with 22 bases left between them. CDR3 length: 18 residues. Complete variable domain (other parts from reference TRBV12-5 and TRBJ2-5): DARVTQTPRHKVTEMGQEVTMRCQPILGHNTVFWYRQTMMQGLELLAYFRNRAPLDDSGMPKDRFSAEMPDATLATLKIQPSEPRDSAVYFCASGLPPPPSGLKETQYFGPGTRLLVL.

V gene TRBV27 combines with J gene TRBJ2-7, with D tentatively TRBD1 (6 bases). Trimming shortened V by 3 bases and J by 3 bases, and 18 bases separated the two germline ends. The CDR3 is 16 amino acids. Germline-derived CDR1 and CDR2 are MNHEY and SMNVEV (reference sequence). The CDR3 is CASSFSGYLGGYEQYF. CDR3 coding DNA: TGTGCCAGCAGTTTTTCGGGTTATCTAGGGGGCTACGAGCAGTACTTC.

The chain couples TRBV9 to TRBJ2-7, with 9 bases lining up with TRBD1. V trimming: 4 bases; J trimming: 4 bases; junction bases outside the gene matches: 6. Germline CDR1 is SGDLS and CDR2 is YYNGEE. This CDR3 contains 14 residues. The CDR3 protein is CASSPQGARYEQYF. CDR3 DNA: TGTGCCAGCAGCCCACAGGGGGCTCGGTACGAGCAGTACTTC.